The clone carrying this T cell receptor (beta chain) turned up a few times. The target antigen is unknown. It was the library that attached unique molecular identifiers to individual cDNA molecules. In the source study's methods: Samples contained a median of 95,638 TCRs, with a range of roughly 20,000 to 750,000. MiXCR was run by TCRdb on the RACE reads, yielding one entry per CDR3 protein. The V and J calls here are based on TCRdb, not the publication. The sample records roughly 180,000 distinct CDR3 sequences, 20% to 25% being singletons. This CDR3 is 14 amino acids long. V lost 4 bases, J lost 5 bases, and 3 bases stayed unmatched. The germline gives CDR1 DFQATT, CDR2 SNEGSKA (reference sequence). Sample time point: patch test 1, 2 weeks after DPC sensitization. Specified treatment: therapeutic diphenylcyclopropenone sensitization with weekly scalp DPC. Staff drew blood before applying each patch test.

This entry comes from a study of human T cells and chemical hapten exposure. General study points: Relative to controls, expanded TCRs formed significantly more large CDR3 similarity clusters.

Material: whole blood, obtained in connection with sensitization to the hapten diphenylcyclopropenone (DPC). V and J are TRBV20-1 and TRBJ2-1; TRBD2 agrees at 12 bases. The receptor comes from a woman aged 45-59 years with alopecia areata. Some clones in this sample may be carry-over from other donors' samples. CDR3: CSAMLAGGNNEQFF. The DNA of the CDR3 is TGCAGTGCTATGCTAGCGGGAGGGAACAATGAGCAGTTCTTC.